This T cell receptor (beta chain) was found in a study of cytotoxic CD8 clonotypes in ibrutinib-treated CLL. Study in general: By median 68 months, about 12 had progressed and about 15 stayed remitted; responses had been 2 complete and around 24 partial.

The CDR3 totals 16 residues. With 0 bases removed from V and 1 base from J, the gap between germline ends came to 12 bases. Germline lookup yields CDR1 SGHRS and CDR2 YFSETQ. This clone was detected only once. This table comes from immunoSEQ multiplex PCR, and its TCRdb copy is limited to in-frame clones, with some not included. The sample has tens of thousands of clones, under 80% seen once; the top ten hold over 9.5%. This rearrangement joins TRBV5-1 to TRBJ2-3, with D tentatively TRBD2 (6 bases). This specimen consisted of PBMCs, obtained at disease progression, from a patient treated with ibrutinib. The source is a human donor with chronic lymphocytic leukemia. The CDR3 sequence: CASSLVRGGGTDTQYF. DNA of the CDR3: TGCGCCAGCAGCTTGGTGCGGGGCGGGGGCACAGATACGCAGTATTTT.